This entry describes one TCR beta chain. Antigen unknown. These data originate in a study of cytomegalovirus exposure and HLA in healthy donors. Study-wide background: Tens of millions of unique TCRs from HLA-typed donors made up an early data release. Study conclusions and caveats: It was in a later analysis that TCR association rates were seen to vary by HLA locus, highest for DRB1 and lowest for HLA-C. In an earlier analysis, productive rearrangement rates for most beta V segments clustered near 87% or 30%.

The germline gives CDR1 SGHAT, CDR2 FQNNGV. Trimming pared 1 base from V and 3 bases from J, leaving 13 bases between. The CDR3 runs to 15 residues. Primers included in the PCR were 60 Vbeta and 13 Jbeta primers. Profiling relied on immunoSEQ multiplex PCR, and the TCRdb table lists in-frame clones only, not all of them. The sample spans roughly 220,000 clones; the ten largest clones claim roughly 1.2%. The chain combines TRBV11-2 with TRBJ2-7; the D is unclear. The sequence came from a girl under 10 years old in good health and CMV-seropositive. The sample was PBMCs. The CDR3 coding sequence is TGTGCCAGCAGCTTAGGGAGTAGATTGAGCTACGAGCAGTACTTC. Translation: CASSLGSRLSYEQYF.